The T cell receptor (beta chain) described here comes from a study of blood T cell repertoires in COVID-19. Across the study: Acute and convalescent COVID-19 samples came from the United States, Italy and Spain. From T cells, B-cell-depleted T cells, or PBMCs came the material, which was cDNA or gDNA.

Under the authors' procedure: Cell counts per sample came from amplifying reference gene primers. Assay: immunoSEQ multiplex PCR; the TCRdb copy retains only in-frame clones and omits some. Clone size and V and J calls were adopted from that table, with D and trimming inferred from the DNA. Counted here are some 46,000 clones, approximately 85% occurring once; the ten biggest clones make up 25% to 40%. This clone occurred once. The germline CDR1 and CDR2 sequences are ENHRY and SYGVKD. J lost 1 base, V lost 6 bases, and 4 bases had no gene match. The CDR3 is 14 residues long. The sequenced sample was peripheral blood. This chain uses TRBV10-3 with TRBJ2-7, with 9 nucleotides matching TRBD2. The receptor comes from a woman at least 80 years old with COVID-19, enrolled during active disease. CDR3 DNA: TGTGCCATCAGACGAGCGGGAGGATCCTACGAGCAGTACTTC. It encodes CAIRRAGGSYEQYF.